A few counts support the clone carrying this T cell receptor (beta chain). Its antigen is unknown. Germline-derived CDR1 and CDR2 are MNHNS and SASEGT. Trimming left V 0 bases short and J 6 bases short, with 12 bases between. This CDR3 is 15 amino acids long. The sample comes from a study of T-cell reconstitution after alpha-beta-depleted transplantation in children. Study results and caveats: T-cell counts and diversity at one year following transplant were attributed mainly to newly produced T cells.

Using unique molecular identifiers, the investigators prepared the TCRbeta library. TCRdb re-analysed the PCR reads in MiXCR, keeping a single row per CDR3 protein. Altogether 210,000 or so distinct CDR3 sequences are present, about a tenth being singletons, with the ten largest covering approximately 30%. The sequenced sample was PBMCs, obtained before TCRalphabeta/CD19-depleted stem cell transplant. The receptor comes from a child less than two years old with acute myeloid leukemia, due to receive a stem cell transplant. The chain carries TRBV6-1 and TRBJ1-5; tentatively, D is TRBD1 (5 bases). DNA for the CDR3: TGTGCCAGCAGTGAAGCAGGGGCGCGGAGTCAGCCCCAGCATTTT. It codes for CASSEAGARSQPQHF.